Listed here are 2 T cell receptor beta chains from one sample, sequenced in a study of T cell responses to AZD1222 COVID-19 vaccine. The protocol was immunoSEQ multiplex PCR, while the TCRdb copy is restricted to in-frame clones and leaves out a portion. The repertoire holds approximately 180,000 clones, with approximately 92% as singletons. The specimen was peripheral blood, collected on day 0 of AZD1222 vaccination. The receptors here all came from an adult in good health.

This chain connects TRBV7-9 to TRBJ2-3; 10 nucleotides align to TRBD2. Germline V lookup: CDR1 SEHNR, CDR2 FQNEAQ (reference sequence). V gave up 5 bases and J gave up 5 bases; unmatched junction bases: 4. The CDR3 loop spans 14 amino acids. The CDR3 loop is CASSSGRAIDTQYF. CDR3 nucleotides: TGTGCCAGCAGCAGCGGGAGGGCCATAGATACGCAGTATTTT.

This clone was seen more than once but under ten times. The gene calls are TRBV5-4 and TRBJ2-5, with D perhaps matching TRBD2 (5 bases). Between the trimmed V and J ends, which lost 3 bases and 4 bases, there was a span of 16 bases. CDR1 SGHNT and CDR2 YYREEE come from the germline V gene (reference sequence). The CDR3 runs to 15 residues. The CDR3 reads CASSSQVGASETQYF. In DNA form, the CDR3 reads TGTGCCAGCAGCTCTCAGGTGGGAGCATCAGAGACCCAGTACTTC.